This T cell receptor beta chain was retrieved from a study of CD8 T cells in Susac syndrome. As for the study in general: There were 5 or 6 sequenced Susac syndrome patients with active disease and under 10 in remission.

Patients with Susac syndrome met diagnostic criteria that were recently defined for definite or probable disease. The authors negatively isolated CD8+ and CD4+ T cells and FACS-enriched TEMRA cells. Reverse transcription of roughly 0.5 to 1 ug RNA was performed with random hexamers. Amplification of TCR beta CDR3 was carried out by immunoSEQ multiplex PCR, which covered 54 Vbeta and 13 Jbeta segments. TCRdb used MiXCR to reprocess the immunoSEQ multiplex PCR reads, holding one entry per CDR3 protein. This sample yields around 140,000 distinct CDR3 sequences, of which around 93% are seen a single time; about 0.14% belongs to the top ten. What was sequenced was CD4+ T cells from PBMCs. The source of this sequence is a human donor with Susac syndrome.

The CDR3 DNA follows: TGTGCCACCAGCAGAGGGACTAGCGGGGGACAAGAGACCCAGTACTTC. Its protein product is CATSRGTSGGQETQYF. V and J are TRBV15 and TRBJ2-5; 13 bases align to TRBD2. CDR1 LNHNV and CDR2 YYDKDF come from the germline V gene (reference sequence). There are 16 residues in the CDR3. The V and J ends lost 1 base and 2 bases, in that order; junction bases with no gene match: 1. The full variable domain, with the rest looked up from reference TRBV15 and TRBJ2-5, is DAMVIQNPRYQVTQFGKPVTLSCSQTLNHNVMYWYQQKSSQAPKLLFHYYDKDFNNEADTPDNFQSRRPNTSFCFLDIRSPGLGDTAMYLCATSRGTSGGQETQYFGPGTRLLVL.